This TCR beta chain stems from a study of cytomegalovirus exposure and HLA in healthy donors. With 60 Vbeta and 13 Jbeta primers, the PCR was carried out. Produced via immunoSEQ multiplex PCR; TCRdb's table is partial and in-frame only. Here the sample spans roughly 150,000 clones, 70% to 80% being singletons. Study observations and caveats: Under in vitro conditions, three CMV-associated chains were confirmed as specific for CMV antigens.

Germline CDR1 is MNHEY and CDR2 is SVGAGI. Trimming stripped 6 bases from V and 14 bases from J, with 10 bases between. The CDR3 has 10 amino acids. Points on this clone: The antigen is unknown.

The clonotype was recovered from a woman in her forties in good health and CMV-seropositive. The V call is TRBV6-5, the J call TRBJ2-2, with a weak D call TRBD1 (6 bases). The sample consisted of PBMCs. In nucleotides, the CDR3 is TGTGCCAGCAGCCAAGGGGGACTGTTTTTT. It yields the protein CASSQGGLFF.